Below, one TCR beta chain is given with its context. The antigen is not known. The V gene end was trimmed by 2 bases and the J gene end by 4 bases; junction bases not matched to a gene: 7. This CDR3 has 15 residues. Germline V gene lookup returns CDR1 MNHNY and CDR2 SVGAGI (reference sequence). These data originate in a study of graft-versus-host responses after intestinal transplantation. Notes on the study in general: Detection of GvH clones occurred in recipient marrow, and some had their first appearance in ileum or blood.

Intraepithelial and lamina propria lymphocytes were isolated from graft specimens. TCRdb's table, derived via immunoSEQ multiplex PCR, lists solely in-frame clones and lacks some. The sample shows about 19,000 clones, around three quarters of them seen only once. The specimen comprised ileum tissue, sampled around 20 days after intestinal transplant. This sequence originates from a human patient who received an intestinal transplant, so some T cells may come from the graft donor. This chain joins TRBV6-6 and TRBJ2-7, with 8 bases that match TRBD1. As DNA, the CDR3 is TGTGCCAGCAGTTACCTCGGGACAGGCAAGTACGAGCAGTACTTC. It is translated as CASSYLGTGKYEQYF.